Reported below is one T cell receptor (beta chain). This sample is part of a study of blood T cell repertoires in COVID-19. Clones were sequenced by immunoSEQ multiplex PCR, and TCRdb holds only the in-frame ones, with some missing. Of fewer than 600,000 clones in the sample, approximately 88% were seen once. Cohorts were assigned according to the clinical history that participants reported. Donors in Cohort 3 who had recovered were those with two negative PCRs, healthcare professional clearance, or resolution of their symptoms. V was clipped by 8 bases and J by 10 bases; unmatched bases: 12. CDR3 length: 13 residues. Germline values: CDR1 ENHRY, CDR2 SYGVKD.

The clonotype originates from a woman aged 40-49 years who had recovered from COVID-19. Source material: PBMCs or T cells enriched from blood (not recorded which). The rearrangement uses TRBV10-3 and TRBJ1-1; 8 bases are a match to TRBD1. Written as DNA, the CDR3 is TGTGCCATCCATGAGTCGACAGGGGACGGAGCTTTCTTT. As protein: CAIHESTGDGAFF.